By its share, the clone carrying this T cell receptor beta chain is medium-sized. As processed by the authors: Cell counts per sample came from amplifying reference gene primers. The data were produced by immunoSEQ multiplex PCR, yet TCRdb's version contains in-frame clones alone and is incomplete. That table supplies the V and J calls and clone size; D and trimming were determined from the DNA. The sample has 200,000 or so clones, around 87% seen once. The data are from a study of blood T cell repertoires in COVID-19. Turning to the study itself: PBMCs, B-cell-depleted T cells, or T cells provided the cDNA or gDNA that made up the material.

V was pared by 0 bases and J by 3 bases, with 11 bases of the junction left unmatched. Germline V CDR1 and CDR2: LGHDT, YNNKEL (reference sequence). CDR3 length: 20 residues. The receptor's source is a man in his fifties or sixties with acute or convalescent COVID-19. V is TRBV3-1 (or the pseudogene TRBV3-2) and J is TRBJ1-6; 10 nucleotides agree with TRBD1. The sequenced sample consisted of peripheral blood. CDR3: CASSQDPGQGIPFYNSPLHF. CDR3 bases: TGTGCCAGCAGCCAAGATCCGGGACAGGGGATCCCTTTCTATAATTCACCCCTCCACTTT.